The rows below give T cell receptor beta chains drawn from one sample of a study of T cell responses to AZD1222 COVID-19 vaccine. The assay was immunoSEQ multiplex PCR, and TCRdb's table has in-frame clones only and misses some. Among about 160,000 clones listed, 90% to 95% were seen once. The sample in question was peripheral blood, obtained 28 days after the second AZD1222 dose. Receptors originate from an adult who received the AZD1222 COVID-19 vaccine. Each CDR3 is given with its conserved first and last residue. A D gene is named only where the DNA matches it firmly. Clone size is shown for a subset of rows, as once, few, many or a class of expanded clone.

>TRBV2|-|-|TRBJ2-3
CASFRGDGTDTQYF
TGTGCCAGCTTCAGGGGGGACGGCACAGATACGCAGTATTTT
>TRBV27|once|-|TRBJ2-1
CASSLGRLYNEQFF
TGTGCCAGCAGTTTAGGGCGGTTATACAATGAGCAGTTCTTC
>TRBV4-1|once|-|TRBJ2-7
CASSHTYPSDYEQYF
TGCGCCAGCAGCCATACATACCCTAGCGACTACGAGCAGTACTTC
>TRBV27|-|-|TRBJ2-1
CASSGGLVPYNEQFF
TGTGCCAGCAGTGGAGGGCTAGTCCCCTACAATGAGCAGTTCTTC
>TRBV7-2|-|-|TRBJ2-5
CASSSSPRGYQETQYF
TGTGCCAGCAGCTCGAGCCCCAGAGGGTACCAAGAGACCCAGTACTTC
>TRBV3-1/TRBV3-2|-|-|TRBJ2-3
CASSHSGPDTQYF
TGTGCCAGCAGCCACAGCGGGCCAGATACGCAGTATTTT
>TRBV7-3|-|-|TRBJ1-1
CASSPSTGNTEAFF
TGTGCCAGCAGCCCCTCGACAGGGAACACTGAAGCTTTCTTT
>TRBV7-7|-|TRBD2|TRBJ2-5
CASSLEAAGGSETQYF
TGTGCCAGCAGCTTAGAGGCAGCGGGAGGTTCCGAGACCCAGTACTTC
>TRBV19|-|-|TRBJ2-7
CASSIGFWGDSYEQYF
TGTGCCAGTAGTATAGGTTTTTGGGGGGATTCCTACGAGCAGTACTTC
>TRBV2|-|-|TRBJ1-5
CASSSQGNQPQHF
TGTGCCAGCAGTTCACAGGGTAATCAGCCCCAGCATTTT
>TRBV6-5|-|TRBD2|TRBJ2-1
CASSSVTSGYNEQFF
TGTGCCAGCAGTTCCGTGACTAGCGGTTACAATGAGCAGTTCTTC
>TRBV12-3/TRBV12-4|-|TRBD1|TRBJ1-2
CASSYRQGKGYTF
TGTGCCAGCAGTTACAGACAGGGAAAGGGCTACACCTTC
>TRBV15|-|-|TRBJ2-7
CATSRSPGDEQYF
TGTGCCACCAGCAGGAGTCCAGGGGACGAGCAGTACTTC
>TRBV5-1|once|TRBD1|TRBJ2-2
CASSPGTVNTGELFF
TGCGCCAGCAGCCCCGGGACAGTGAACACCGGGGAGCTGTTTTTT
>TRBV30|-|TRBD1|TRBJ1-2
CAWSRDRGQGGYTF
TGTGCCTGGAGTAGGGACAGGGGGCAGGGTGGCTACACCTTC
>TRBV3-1/TRBV3-2|-|TRBD2|TRBJ2-2
CASSQPPVGGRNTGELFF
TGTGCCAGCAGCCAGCCCCCGGTGGGCGGGAGGAACACCGGGGAGCTGTTTTTT
>TRBV1|-|-|TRBJ2-7
CTSSRRAWGDPSYEQYF
TGCACCAGCAGCCGGCGGGCTTGGGGGGACCCCTCCTACGAGCAGTACTTC
>TRBV15|once|-|TRBJ1-2
CATSRGGGHTGLNGYTF
TGTGCCACCAGCAGAGGTGGGGGCCACACAGGGCTCAATGGCTACACCTTC
>TRBV11-2|-|TRBD1|TRBJ2-6
CASSWDSWVAGANVLTF
TGTGCCAGCAGCTGGGACAGCTGGGTAGCTGGGGCCAACGTCCTGACTTTC
>TRBV11-3|-|-|TRBJ2-7
CASGPYEQYF
TGTGCCAGCGGACCTTACGAGCAGTACTTC
>TRBV10-3|-|TRBD2|TRBJ2-1
CAISATSDHEQFF
TGTGCCATCAGCGCAACTAGCGACCATGAGCAGTTCTTC
>TRBV5-1|-|-|TRBJ1-3
CASSLGGVSGNTIYF
TGCGCCAGCAGCTTAGGAGGGGTCTCTGGAAACACCATATATTTT
>TRBV3-1/TRBV3-2|-|-|TRBJ2-1
CASSPPGAYNEQFF
TGTGCCAGCAGCCCGCCGGGAGCCTACAATGAGCAGTTCTTC
>TRBV28|-|-|TRBJ2-5
CASSLRGLYETQYF
TGTGCCAGCAGTTTACGAGGCTTGTACGAGACCCAGTACTTC
>TRBV5-1|-|-|TRBJ2-2
CASSSAGGYNTGELFF
TGCGCCAGCAGCTCCGCCGGCGGCTATAACACCGGGGAGCTGTTTTTT
>TRBV30|-|-|TRBJ1-1
CAWSVGQGLNTEAFF
TGTGCCTGGAGTGTGGGGCAGGGGCTGAACACTGAAGCTTTCTTT
>TRBV5-6|-|-|TRBJ2-1
CASSLVTLNHEQFF
TGTGCCAGCAGCTTGGTGACCCTCAACCATGAGCAGTTCTTC
>TRBV18|-|TRBD2|TRBJ2-1
CASSPLAGEADEQFF
TGTGCCAGCTCGCCCCTAGCGGGAGAAGCGGATGAGCAGTTCTTC
>TRBV5-4|-|TRBD1|TRBJ1-4
CASSPGGKSNEKLFF
TGTGCCAGCAGCCCAGGGGGCAAATCTAATGAAAAACTGTTTTTT
>TRBV7-2|-|-|TRBJ1-4
CASSLGGTARGELFF
TGTGCCAGCAGCTTAGGAGGGACGGCGCGGGGGGAACTGTTTTTT
>TRBV2|-|-|TRBJ1-2
CASSETLASTDYGYTF
TGTGCCAGCAGTGAAACTTTGGCCTCTACCGACTATGGCTACACCTTC
>TRBV7-3|-|-|TRBJ1-2
CASSLGWGNYGYTF
TGTGCCAGCAGCTTAGGATGGGGGAACTATGGCTACACCTTC
>TRBV4-2|-|-|TRBJ1-5
CASSQAGYSNQPQHF
TGTGCCAGCAGCCAAGCCGGATATAGCAATCAGCCCCAGCATTTT
>TRBV27|-|TRBD1|TRBJ1-2
CASSRGQGGGYTF
TGTGCCAGCAGCCGTGGACAGGGCGGCGGCTACACCTTC
>TRBV15|-|-|TRBJ2-1
CATSRARQVEQFF
TGTGCCACCAGCAGAGCACGGCAGGTTGAGCAGTTCTTC
>TRBV24-1|-|-|TRBJ2-3
CATSDFGDTQYF
TGTGCCACCAGTGATTTTGGGGATACGCAGTATTTT
>TRBV6-1|-|-|TRBJ1-4
CASSVGQRLSNEKLFF
TGTGCCAGCAGTGTCGGACAGAGACTGTCTAATGAAAAACTGTTTTTT
>TRBV5-5|-|-|TRBJ1-2
CASSLANSYTAYTF
TGTGCCAGCAGCTTGGCCAACTCCTACACCGCCTACACCTTC
>TRBV15|-|TRBD2|TRBJ2-7
CATSRGGTSGYEQYF
TGTGCCACCAGCAGAGGCGGGACTAGCGGCTACGAGCAGTACTTC
>TRBV30|-|TRBD2|TRBJ2-5
CAWSSEWGSTGLAGAVTQYF
TGTGCCTGGAGTAGTGAGTGGGGGAGCACCGGACTAGCGGGAGCGGTGACCCAGTACTTC
>TRBV9|once|-|TRBJ2-7
CASSVGINAPYEQYF
TGTGCCAGCAGCGTGGGGATAAACGCTCCCTACGAGCAGTACTTC
>TRBV10-3|-|-|TRBJ1-4
CAISEIEGQGKLFF
TGTGCCATCAGTGAGATTGAGGGGCAAGGAAAACTGTTTTTT
>TRBV5-5|-|-|TRBJ2-5
CASSLGVALQETQYF
TGTGCCAGCAGCTTGGGCGTGGCGTTACAAGAGACCCAGTACTTC
>TRBV14|few|TRBD1|TRBJ2-7
CASRPGTGSQEQYF
TGTGCCAGCAGGCCCGGGACAGGGAGTCAAGAGCAGTACTTC